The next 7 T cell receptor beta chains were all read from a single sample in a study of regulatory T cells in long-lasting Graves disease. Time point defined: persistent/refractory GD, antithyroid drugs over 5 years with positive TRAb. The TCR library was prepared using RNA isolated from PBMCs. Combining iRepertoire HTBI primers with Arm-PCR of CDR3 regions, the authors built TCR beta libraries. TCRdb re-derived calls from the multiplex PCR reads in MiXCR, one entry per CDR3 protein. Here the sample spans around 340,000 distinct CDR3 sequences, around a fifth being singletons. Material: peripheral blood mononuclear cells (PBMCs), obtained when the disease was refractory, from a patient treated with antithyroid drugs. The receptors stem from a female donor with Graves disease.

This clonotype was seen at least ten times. This chain's CDR3 is CASSTGGSNQPQHF. The CDR3 DNA is TGTGCCAGCAGTACAGGGGGTAGCAATCAGCCCCAGCATTTT. The V gene is TRBV28, the J gene TRBJ1-5; 8 bases are a match to TRBD1. Trimming removed 5 bases from V and 0 bases from J; junction bases left unmatched: 0. CDR1 is MDHEN and CDR2 is SYDVKM in the germline V gene. The CDR3 has 14 residues. Full variable domain (rest looked up from reference TRBV28 and TRBJ1-5): DVKVTQSSRYLVKRTGEKVFLECVQDMDHENMFWYRQDPGLGLRLIYFSYDVKMKEKGDIPEGYSVSREKKERFSLILESASTNQTSMYLCASSTGGSNQPQHFGDGTRLSIL.

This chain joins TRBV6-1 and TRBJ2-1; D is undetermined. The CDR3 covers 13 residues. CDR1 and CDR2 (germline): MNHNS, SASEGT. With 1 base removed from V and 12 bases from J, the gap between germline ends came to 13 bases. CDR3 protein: CASSEDGLDRQFF. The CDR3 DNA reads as TGTGCCAGCAGTGAAGATGGGCTAGATCGGCAGTTCTTC.

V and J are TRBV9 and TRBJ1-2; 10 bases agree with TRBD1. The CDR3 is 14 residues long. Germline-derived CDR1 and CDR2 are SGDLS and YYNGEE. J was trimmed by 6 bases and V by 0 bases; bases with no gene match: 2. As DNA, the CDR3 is TGTGCCAGCAGCGTAGATGACAGGGGGCATGGCTACACCTTC. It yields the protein CASSVDDRGHGYTF.

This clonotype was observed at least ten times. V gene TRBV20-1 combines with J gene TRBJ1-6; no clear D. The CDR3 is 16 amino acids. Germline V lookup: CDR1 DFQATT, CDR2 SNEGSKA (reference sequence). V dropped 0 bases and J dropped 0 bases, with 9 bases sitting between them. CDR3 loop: CSARDRVYSYNSPLHF. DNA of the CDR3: TGCAGTGCTAGAGATAGAGTCTACTCCTATAATTCACCCCTCCACTTT.

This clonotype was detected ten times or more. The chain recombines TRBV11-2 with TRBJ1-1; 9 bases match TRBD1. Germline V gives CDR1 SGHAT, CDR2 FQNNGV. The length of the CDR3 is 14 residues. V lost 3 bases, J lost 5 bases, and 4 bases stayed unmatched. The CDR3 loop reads CASSFTGGLTEAFF. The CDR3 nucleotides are TGTGCCAGCAGCTTCACAGGGGGCTTAACTGAAGCTTTCTTT.

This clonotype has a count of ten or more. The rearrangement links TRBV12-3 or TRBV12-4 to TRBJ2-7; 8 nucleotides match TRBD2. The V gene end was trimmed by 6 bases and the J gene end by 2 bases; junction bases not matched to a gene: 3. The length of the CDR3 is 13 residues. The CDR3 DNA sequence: TGTGCCAGCAGCCGGGGGGGAACCTACGAGCAGTACTTC. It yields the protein CASSRGGTYEQYF.

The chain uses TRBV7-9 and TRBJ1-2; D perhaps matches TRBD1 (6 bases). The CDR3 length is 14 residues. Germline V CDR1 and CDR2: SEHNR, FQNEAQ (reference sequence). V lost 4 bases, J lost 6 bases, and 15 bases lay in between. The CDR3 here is CASSSTGSDHGYTF. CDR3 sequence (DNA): TGTGCCAGCAGCTCCACAGGGTCGGACCATGGCTACACCTTC.